The T cell receptor beta chain described here comes from a study of spatial heterogeneity in lung cancer. About the study: In raw reads, more than eight appearances on average were recorded for each unique TCR and UMI combination.

MiXCR, applied by TCRdb to the 5' RACE reads, yields one record per CDR3 protein. The sample yields some 5,500 distinct CDR3 sequences, approximately 8.5% seen once. As to time point: sample taken at primary tumor resection. Samples came from 60 to 75 TRACERx patients with untreated early-stage lung cancer. Frozen PBMC, nontumor lung or tumor provided whole RNA, which was sequenced unsorted. Study observations and caveats: Mutation tallies in tumors tracked expanded intratumoral alpha and beta TCR counts. Estimates put coverage of tumor T cells 5.5% to 8% for alpha and 13% for beta chains.

Germline CDR1 is DFQATT and CDR2 is SNEGSKA (reference sequence). The CDR3 contains 12 residues. The V end lost 3 bases, the J end lost 5 bases, and 11 bases lay between the germline ends. This clonotype occurred many times. Its antigen is not identified. The source is a female donor with early-stage non-small cell lung cancer. The sample was lung tumor tissue, taken at surgery. V is TRBV20-1 and J is TRBJ2-7; D is perhaps TRBD2 (7 bases). In nucleotides, the CDR3 is TGCAGTGCTAGGGGGGGGCCGGACGAGCAGTACTTC. Protein product: CSARGGPDEQYF.